Reported below is one TCR beta chain. Its antigen is as yet unknown. Amplification used 60 Vbeta primers and 13 Jbeta primers. Clones were read by immunoSEQ multiplex PCR, and TCRdb kept only the in-frame ones, dropping some. The sample includes 160,000 or so clones, about 80% seen only once; the top ten take about 9.6%. The data were taken from a study of cytomegalovirus exposure and HLA in healthy donors. Study findings and constraints: Sequencing depth roughly uniform across donors was assumed in presence/absence analyses.

The donors gave bone marrow, and they were healthy. Germline lookup yields CDR1 MNHEY and CDR2 SMNVEV (reference sequence). The CDR3 runs 18 residues. V shed 5 bases and J 9 bases; nucleotides not matched to a gene: 15. The chain carries TRBV27 and TRBJ2-1, with TRBD2 matching 14 bases. The source of this sequence is a man younger than 35 in good health and CMV-seropositive. The sequenced sample was PBMCs. CDR3 residues: CASSPDRRLAGGPGEQFF. The CDR3 DNA reads as TGTGCCAGCAGTCCGGACAGAAGACTAGCGGGAGGGCCGGGTGAGCAGTTCTTC.